This T cell receptor (beta chain) was sequenced during a study of cytotoxic CD8 clonotypes in ibrutinib-treated CLL. In the study overall: Patients attained some 25 partial and 2 complete responses; at median approximately 68 months, about 14 remained remitted while around 12 progressed. Study results and caveats: Clonality went higher at ibrutinib response and then dropped back toward baseline at progression. There were differences in sampling times between sustained-remission and progressing patients. Public clonotypes occurred uncommonly; on treatment, they contracted or remained stable.

CDR3 size: 15 residues. Trimming removed 6 bases at V and 4 bases at J, with 18 bases between. Looked up from germline, CDR1 is MNHNY and CDR2 is SVGAGI (reference sequence). Regarding this clone: Its antigen is unidentified.

The table came from immunoSEQ multiplex PCR; TCRdb's copy has only in-frame clones and leaves some out. Seen here are tens of thousands of clones, just over 90% observed once, and the top ten hold 3.1%. This sequence joins TRBV6-6 and TRBJ1-1; D is ambiguous. The receptor comes from a human donor with chronic lymphocytic leukemia. This specimen was PBMCs, taken after 12 months of ibrutinib treatment. Written as DNA, the CDR3 is TGTGCCAGCAGCCGACAAGCCTCACTAGGCACTGAAGCTTTCTTT. This sequence encodes CASSRQASLGTEAFF.